This T cell receptor (beta chain) was sequenced for a study of blood T cell repertoires in COVID-19. This CDR3 spans 17 amino acids. Germline-derived CDR1 and CDR2 are LGHNA and YNFKEQ. V lost 3 bases to trimming and J lost 1 base; unmatched junction nucleotides: 7. The repertoire was sequenced with immunoSEQ multiplex PCR; TCRdb's copy has only in-frame clones and lacks some. In the table there are just under 150,000 clones, roughly 90% of which are singletons. This TCR was recovered from a woman in her forties or fifties with acute or convalescent COVID-19. The material sequenced was peripheral blood. This sequence joins TRBV4-2 and TRBJ2-2, with 8 bases fitting TRBD1. The CDR3 region is CASSQNLDRENTGELFF. DNA for the CDR3: TGTGCCAGCAGCCAGAATTTGGACAGGGAGAACACCGGGGAGCTGTTTTTT.